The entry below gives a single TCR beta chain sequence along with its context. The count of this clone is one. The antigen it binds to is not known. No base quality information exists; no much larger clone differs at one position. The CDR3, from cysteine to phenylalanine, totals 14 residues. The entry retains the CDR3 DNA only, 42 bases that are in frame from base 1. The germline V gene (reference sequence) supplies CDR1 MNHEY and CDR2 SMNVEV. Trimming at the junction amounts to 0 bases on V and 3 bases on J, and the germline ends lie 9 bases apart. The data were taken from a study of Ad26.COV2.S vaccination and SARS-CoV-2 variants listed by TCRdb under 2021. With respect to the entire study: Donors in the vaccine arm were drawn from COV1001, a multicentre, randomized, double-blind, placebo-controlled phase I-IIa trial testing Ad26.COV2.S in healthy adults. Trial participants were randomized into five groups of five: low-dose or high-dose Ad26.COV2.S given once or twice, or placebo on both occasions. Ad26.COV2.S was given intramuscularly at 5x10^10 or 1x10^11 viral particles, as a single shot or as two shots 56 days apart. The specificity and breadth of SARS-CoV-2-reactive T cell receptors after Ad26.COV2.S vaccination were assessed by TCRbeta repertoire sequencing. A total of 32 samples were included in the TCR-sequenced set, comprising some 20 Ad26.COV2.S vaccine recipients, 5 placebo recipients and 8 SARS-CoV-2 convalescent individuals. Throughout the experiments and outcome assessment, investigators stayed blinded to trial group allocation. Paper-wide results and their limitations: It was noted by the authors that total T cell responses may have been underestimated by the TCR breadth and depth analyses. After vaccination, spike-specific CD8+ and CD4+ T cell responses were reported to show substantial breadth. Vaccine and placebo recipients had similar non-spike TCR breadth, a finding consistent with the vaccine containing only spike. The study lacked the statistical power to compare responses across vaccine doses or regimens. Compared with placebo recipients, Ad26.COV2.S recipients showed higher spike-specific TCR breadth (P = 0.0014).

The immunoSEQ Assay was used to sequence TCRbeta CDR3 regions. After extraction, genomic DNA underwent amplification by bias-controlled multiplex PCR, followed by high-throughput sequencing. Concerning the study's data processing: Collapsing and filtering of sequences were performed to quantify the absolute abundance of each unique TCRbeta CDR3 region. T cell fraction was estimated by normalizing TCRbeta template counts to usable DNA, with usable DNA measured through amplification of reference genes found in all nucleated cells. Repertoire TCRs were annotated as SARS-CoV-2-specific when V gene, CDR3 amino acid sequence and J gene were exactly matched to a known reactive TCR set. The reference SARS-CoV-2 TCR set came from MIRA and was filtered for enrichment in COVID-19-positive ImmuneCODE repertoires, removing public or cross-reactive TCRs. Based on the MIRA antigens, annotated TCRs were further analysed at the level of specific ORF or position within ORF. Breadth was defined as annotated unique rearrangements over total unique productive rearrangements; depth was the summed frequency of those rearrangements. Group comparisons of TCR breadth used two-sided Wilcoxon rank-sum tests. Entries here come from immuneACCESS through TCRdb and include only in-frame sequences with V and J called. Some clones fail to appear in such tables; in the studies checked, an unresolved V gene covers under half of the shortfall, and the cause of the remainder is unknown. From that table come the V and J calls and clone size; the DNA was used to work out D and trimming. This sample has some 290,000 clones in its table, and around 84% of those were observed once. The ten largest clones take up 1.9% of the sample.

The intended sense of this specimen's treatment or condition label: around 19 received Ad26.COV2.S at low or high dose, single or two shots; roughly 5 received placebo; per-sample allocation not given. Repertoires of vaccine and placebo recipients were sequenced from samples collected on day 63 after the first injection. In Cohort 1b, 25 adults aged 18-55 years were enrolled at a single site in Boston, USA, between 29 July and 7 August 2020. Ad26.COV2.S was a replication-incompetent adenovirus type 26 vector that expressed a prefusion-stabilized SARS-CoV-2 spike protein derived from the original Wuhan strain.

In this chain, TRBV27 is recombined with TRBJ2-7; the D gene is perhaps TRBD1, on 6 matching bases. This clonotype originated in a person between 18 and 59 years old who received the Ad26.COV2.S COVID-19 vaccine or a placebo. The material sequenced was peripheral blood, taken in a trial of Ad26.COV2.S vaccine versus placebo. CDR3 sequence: CASSLSTGIYEQYF. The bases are TGTGCCAGCAGTTTATCAACAGGGATCTACGAGCAGTACTTC.